This T cell receptor beta chain was captured by sequencing in a study of human T cells and chemical hapten exposure (dated by TCRdb to the early 2020s). In terms of the full investigation: For sensitization, 2% DPC in acetone was applied to a 2 cm by 2 cm area of upper inner arm skin. Libraries were combined into a pool for sequencing, and differences in TCR yield between samples came mainly from small differences in library volumes within the pool. In alopecia patients, the study followed how the peripheral blood TCR repertoire changed in vivo over primary and secondary sensitization to diphenylcyclopropenone (DPC), a hapten. The mostly female patient cohort included alopecia areata with under or over 50% scalp involvement, alopecia totalis and alopecia universalis. Patients additionally received weekly therapeutic DPC doses to the scalp throughout the roughly 25-week study period. Blood was sampled from patients pre-sensitization (week 0) and at 2, 6 and about 24 weeks after DPC sensitization. About 30 alopecia patients provided blood for TCR sequencing at one to four time points (pre-sensitization, 2, 6 and 24 weeks). Patch testing on the upper back used Finn chambers containing 0.01% DPC, with scoring done after 6 days according to International Contact Dermatitis Research Group standards.

What the research found in general, with its limitations: After repeated subsampling, changes were observed in the strength of the expansion versus patch-test correlation and in the threshold at which the correlation became significant. All patients had alopecia, a presumed autoimmune disease, so their immune response might differ from that of healthy individuals. DPC sensitization did not change the number of TCRs with a frequency above 1 in 1000, and there was no evidence of changes in global repertoire structure. Compared with pre-sensitization or healthy control sets, expanded TCRs formed significantly more large CDR3 similarity clusters, which is consistent with antigen-driven responses. A positive correlation was found between the number of PT1 expanded TCRs and patch test score, with significance reached at thresholds 8, 16 and 32 but not 4.

Taken from the germline V gene, the CDR1 and CDR2 loops are SQVTM and ANQGSEA. The CDR3 numbers 11 residues from cysteine through phenylalanine. CDR3 DNA is the only sequence kept; it has 33 bases, read in frame from the first base. Library method: RACE. These reads were obtained on a NextSeq 500. During library preparation, unique molecular identifiers were attached to individual cDNA molecules so that TCRs could be counted quantitatively and reproducibly. From each blood RNA sample, both TCR alpha and TCR beta chains were sequenced. Concerning the study's data processing: Samples had a median of about 96,000 TCRs, with a range from roughly 23,224 to 700,000. V, J and CDR3 annotation of the TCR reads was carried out using the Decombinator software suite. For the PS versus PT1 abundance plots, all samples were subsampled to the same number of TCRs (28,000). Expanded TCRs were defined as absent before sensitization and observed at least eight times at the 2-week time point. Starting from the raw public reads, TCRdb applied fastp trimming at Q25, assembled clones with MiXCR and retained in-frame beta chains. Rows are unified per CDR3 protein, each entry keeping the most common DNA and genes. The V and J calls, along with clone size, are taken from TCRdb and not from the paper's own processing. The sample profile shows just under 350,000 distinct CDR3 sequences; roughly 6.9% of them were found once. More than 7% of the sample lies in the top ten.

As regards this clonotype: Its binding antigen is unknown. One end of the junction is discordant with germline, which a read error may explain.

The time point label of this sample denotes: patch test 1, 2 weeks after DPC sensitization. The sample's treatment or condition label is to be understood as: therapeutic diphenylcyclopropenone sensitization with weekly scalp DPC. At every patch-test visit, the blood draw took place before the patch test was put on. Eligible patients were aged 18 to 70, diagnosed with alopecia, deemed suitable for DPC therapy, and excluded if pregnant. Unfractionated whole blood was collected in Tempus Blood RNA tubes, and total RNA was extracted from that blood. The source is a woman younger than 35 with alopecia areata. Some clones in this sample may be carry-over from other donors' samples. The sequencing used whole blood, collected in connection with sensitization to the hapten diphenylcyclopropenone (DPC). Recombination joined TRBV29-1 with TRBJ1-1; TRBD1 is perhaps the D gene, given 5 matching bases. CDR3 loop: CSVEAGTEAFF. In nucleotide form, the sequence is TGCAGCGTGGAAGCAGGGACTGAAGCTTTCTTT.